A single sample gave rise to the 5 T cell receptor beta chains below, sequenced in a study of blood T cell repertoires in COVID-19. Assay used: immunoSEQ multiplex PCR; TCRdb lists only in-frame clones, some missing. The sample holds about 270,000 clones; about four fifths are singletons and the top ten take about 3%. Sequencing was performed on peripheral blood. The receptors originated from a woman aged 18-29 years with acute or convalescent COVID-19.

This clone has a handful of counts. The V call is TRBV6-5, the J call TRBJ1-1; D possibly corresponds to TRBD1 (6 bases). The CDR3 covers 13 residues. In germline, CDR1 is MNHEY, CDR2 SVGAGI. The ends were cut back, 8 bases at V and 3 bases at J, with 13 bases in the middle. The CDR3: CASLQGGHTEAFF. CDR3 bases: TGTGCCAGCCTACAGGGTGGGCACACTGAAGCTTTCTTT.

This clone has just one count. The chain combines TRBV19 with TRBJ1-1, with D tentatively TRBD1 (6 bases). The CDR3 length is 13 residues. CDR1 LNHDA and CDR2 SQIVND come from the germline V gene (reference sequence). V shed 5 bases and J shed 3 bases, with 10 bases lying between them. The CDR3: CASSWGLDTEAFF. As DNA, the CDR3 is TGTGCCAGTAGTTGGGGGCTCGACACTGAAGCTTTCTTT.

The rearrangement links TRBV5-6 to TRBJ2-2; maybe TRBD1 (6 bases). Per germline, CDR1 SGHDT and CDR2 YYEEEE. The CDR3 spans 16 residues. V was shortened by 5 bases and J by 2 bases, with 16 bases between the two germline ends. Here the CDR3 DNA reads TGTGCCAGCAGTTGGACAGTAGGACTTAACACCGGGGAGCTGTTTTTT. Its translation: CASSWTVGLNTGELFF.

The V call is TRBV30, the J call TRBJ2-7; 9 bases agree with TRBD1. The J segment lost 6 bases and the V segment lost 0 bases, leaving 0 bases of the junction unmatched. The germline V gene has CDR1 GTSNPN and CDR2 SVGIG (reference sequence). The CDR3 consists of 12 residues. CDR3 residues: CAWSVQGAEQYF. In nucleotides, the CDR3 is TGTGCCTGGAGTGTACAGGGGGCCGAGCAGTACTTC. Drawing the rest from reference TRBV30 and TRBJ2-7, the complete variable domain is SQTIHQWPATLVQPVGSPLSLECTVEGTSNPNLYWYRQAAGRGLQLLFYSVGIGQISSEVPQNLSASRPQDRQFILSSKKLLLSDSGFYLCAWSVQGAEQYFGPGTRLTVT.

This clone was recorded many times. The chain combines TRBV4-3 with TRBJ2-1, with 9 bases that match TRBD1. There are 16 residues in the CDR3. The junction had 10 bases not matched to a gene; V was cut back by 2 bases and J by 8 bases. In germline, CDR1 is LGHNA, CDR2 YSLEER. The CDR3 region has the DNA TGCGCCAGCAGCCAAACTATACAGGGGGCGCCGGATGAGCAGTTCTTC. Residues: CASSQTIQGAPDEQFF.